Shown below are 2 T cell receptor beta chains from a single sample sequenced in a study of cytomegalovirus exposure and HLA in healthy donors. The PCR employed 60 Vbeta primers together with 13 Jbeta primers. The method was immunoSEQ multiplex PCR; TCRdb's version includes in-frame clones alone and lacks a portion of them. The data show about 57,000 clones, with 65% to 80% seen just once and about 9.1% held by the top ten. Sequencing input: PBMCs. These receptor sequences come from a woman aged 45 to 65 in good health and CMV-seronegative.

V is TRBV4-3 and J is TRBJ1-2; possible D gene TRBD1, 5 bases. The germline CDR1 and CDR2 sequences are LGHNA and YSLEER. The CDR3 loop spans 15 amino acids. V was shortened by 0 bases and J by 2 bases, with 10 bases between the two germline ends. CDR3 residues: CASSQDTGVNYGYTF. Written as DNA, the CDR3 is TGCGCCAGCAGCCAAGACACGGGGGTCAACTATGGCTACACCTTC.

This chain links TRBV25-1 with TRBJ2-3; D call uncertain. Germline V gene lookup returns CDR1 MGHDK and CDR2 SYGVNS. This CDR3 is 15 amino acids long. Trimming cost V 3 bases and J 3 bases, with 13 bases left between them. CDR3 amino acids: CASSDDGRLTDTQYF. DNA for the CDR3: TGTGCCAGCAGTGACGATGGCAGATTAACAGATACGCAGTATTTT.